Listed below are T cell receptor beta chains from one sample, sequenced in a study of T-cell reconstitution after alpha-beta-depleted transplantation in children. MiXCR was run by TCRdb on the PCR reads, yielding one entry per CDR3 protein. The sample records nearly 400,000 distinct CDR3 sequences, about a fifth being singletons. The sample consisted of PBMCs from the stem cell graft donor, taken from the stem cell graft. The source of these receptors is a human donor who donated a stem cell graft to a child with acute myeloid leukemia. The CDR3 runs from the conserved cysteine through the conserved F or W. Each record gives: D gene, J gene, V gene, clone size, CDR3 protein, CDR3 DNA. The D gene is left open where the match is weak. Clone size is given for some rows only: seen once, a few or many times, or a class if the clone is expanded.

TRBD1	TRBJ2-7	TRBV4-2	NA	CASSQQTGLAEQYF	TGTGCCAGCAGCCAGCAGACAGGGTTGGCCGAGCAGTACTTC
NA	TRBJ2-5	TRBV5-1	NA	CASSLEAREWETQYF	TGCGCCAGCAGCTTAGAGGCCAGGGAGTGGGAGACCCAGTACTTC
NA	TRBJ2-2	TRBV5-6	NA	CASSTAGELFF	TGTGCCAGCAGCACAGCGGGGGAGCTGTTTTTT
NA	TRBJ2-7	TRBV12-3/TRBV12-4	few	CASSWGGTPYEQYF	TGTGCCAGCAGTTGGGGCGGTACTCCCTACGAGCAGTACTTC
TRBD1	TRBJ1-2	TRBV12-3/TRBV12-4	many	CASSLTGSGIDYGYTF	TGTGCCAGCAGTTTGACAGGGTCGGGAATAGACTATGGCTACACCTTC
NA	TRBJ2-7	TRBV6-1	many	CASTPSFDGEQYF	TGTGCCAGCACCCCCTCTTTTGATGGAGAGCAGTACTTC
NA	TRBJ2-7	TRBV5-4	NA	CASRQDRTYEQYF	TGTGCCAGCAGACAGGACAGAACCTACGAGCAGTACTTC
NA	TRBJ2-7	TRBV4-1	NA	CASSQSLAERAYEQYF	TGCGCCAGCAGCCAATCCTTAGCGGAAAGGGCCTACGAGCAGTACTTC
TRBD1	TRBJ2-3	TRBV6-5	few	CASRTGGGPTDTQYF	TGTGCCAGCAGGACAGGGGGGGGGCCCACAGATACGCAGTATTTT
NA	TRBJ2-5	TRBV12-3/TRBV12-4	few	CASSSQIETQYF	TGTGCCAGCAGTTCCCAAATTGAGACCCAGTACTTC
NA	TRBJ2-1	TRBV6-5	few	CASSYSVPRSSYNEQFF	TGTGCCAGCAGTTACTCGGTACCCCGAAGCTCCTACAATGAGCAGTTCTTC
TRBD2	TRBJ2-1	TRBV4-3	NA	CATSSGRASNEQFF	TGCGCCACCTCTAGCGGGAGGGCCTCAAATGAGCAGTTCTTC
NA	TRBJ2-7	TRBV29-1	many	CSVARAKGEQYF	TGCAGCGTTGCTCGGGCCAAAGGCGAGCAGTACTTC
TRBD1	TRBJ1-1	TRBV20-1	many	CSAPDRETLAEAFF	TGCAGTGCTCCGGACAGGGAGACCCTGGCTGAAGCTTTCTTT
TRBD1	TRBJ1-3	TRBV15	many	CATSRTIGTGVDPNTIYF	TGTGCCACCAGCAGAACCATCGGAACAGGGGTGGATCCCAACACCATATATTTT
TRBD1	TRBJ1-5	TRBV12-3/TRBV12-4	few	CASSPRTGAKQPQHF	TGTGCCAGCAGTCCCAGGACAGGGGCGAAACAGCCCCAGCATTTT
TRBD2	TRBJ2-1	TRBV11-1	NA	CASSLVLLAGGKSSYNEQFF	TGTGCCAGCAGCTTAGTTCTTCTAGCGGGAGGGAAAAGCTCCTACAATGAGCAGTTCTTC
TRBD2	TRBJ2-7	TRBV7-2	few	CASSFISGRAVYEQYF	TGTGCCAGCAGCTTCATTAGCGGGAGGGCCGTCTACGAGCAGTACTTC
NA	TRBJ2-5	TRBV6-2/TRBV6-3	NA	CASSTRDGPWETQYF	TGTGCCAGCAGTACCCGGGACGGACCATGGGAGACCCAGTACTTC
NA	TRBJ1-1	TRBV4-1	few	CASSPGGGNTEAFF	TGCGCCAGCAGCCCGGGGGGCGGCAACACTGAAGCTTTCTTT
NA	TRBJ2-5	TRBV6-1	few	CASNTGTDQETQYF	TGTGCCAGCAATACCGGGACGGACCAAGAGACCCAGTACTTC
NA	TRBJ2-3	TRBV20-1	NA	CSASPLGGDTDTQYF	TGCAGTGCTAGTCCCCTTGGGGGAGACACAGATACGCAGTATTTT
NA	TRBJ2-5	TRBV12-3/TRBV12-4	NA	CASSPPGGGETQYF	TGTGCCAGCAGTCCCCCTGGTGGCGGGGAGACCCAGTACTTC
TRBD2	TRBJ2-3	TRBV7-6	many	CASSLGTSGTTDTQYF	TGTGCCAGCAGCTTAGGGACTAGCGGGACAACAGATACGCAGTATTTT